The table lists the clone carrying this T cell receptor beta chain with a few counts. Its specificity is unknown. The CDR3 sequence is 13 residues long. Losses at the gene ends were 5 bases for V and 9 bases for J; bases not matched to a gene: 6. Germline CDR1 and CDR2: SGHTA and FQGNSA. The data were produced by immunoSEQ multiplex PCR, yet TCRdb's version contains in-frame clones alone and is incomplete. The data contain 100,000 or so clones, 88% of them seen just once; the ten biggest clones take up about 1.8%. The sample originates from a study of T cell responses to AZD1222 COVID-19 vaccine. The study, taken as a whole, reports: Repertoire samples came only from after the peak T cell response. Clonal diversity may have been underestimated in mostly white British donors.

Material: peripheral blood, obtained on day 0 of AZD1222 vaccination. The J gene is TRBJ1-1, the V gene TRBV7-2, with 10 bases identical to TRBD1. This TCR was sampled from an adult in good health. The CDR3 protein is CASSRRQGAKAFF. In DNA form, the CDR3 reads TGTGCCAGCAGCCGTAGACAGGGGGCTAAAGCTTTCTTT. Full variable domain (rest looked up from reference TRBV7-2 and TRBJ1-1): GAGVSQSPSNKVTEKGKDVELRCDPISGHTALYWYRQSLGQGLEFLIYFQGNSAPDKSGLPSDRFSAERTGGSVSTLTIQRTQQEDSAVYLCASSRRQGAKAFFGQGTRLTVV.